This paragraph covers one T cell receptor beta chain sequence. The antigen is not known. This CDR3 is built from 17 residues. The V and J ends lost 0 bases and 4 bases, in that order; junction bases with no gene match: 8. The germline V gene has CDR1 SGDLS and CDR2 YYNGEE. These data are taken from a study of OX40 agonist ivuxolimab in advanced cancers. The wider study: The group had a mean age of 60 years, ranged from roughly 23 to 90, and was 82.7% male. General study findings and limits: Partial responders at 0.1-3.0 mg/kg showed near-lowest clonal expansion. Blood T cells, both CD4+ and CD8+, expanded clonally by week 6 at 0.1 to 3.0 mg/kg.

Repertoires were generated with immunoSEQ multiplex PCR, while TCRdb's copy carries only in-frame clones and drops some. The table lists tens of thousands of clones, approximately 86% of them singletons. The sequences come from CD4+ or CD8+ T cells sorted from blood, collected in a trial of the OX40 agonist ivuxolimab. The receptor's source is an adult with an advanced solid tumor such as melanoma, head and neck, liver or kidney cancer. V and J are TRBV9 and TRBJ1-2, with 11 bases fitting TRBD1. The CDR3 DNA follows: TGTGCCAGCAGCGTAGCCCCGGGACAGGGGGTGTTCTATGGCTACACCTTC. It encodes CASSVAPGQGVFYGYTF.